This T cell receptor (beta chain) appears in the sequencing data of a study of blood T cell repertoires in COVID-19. Profiled with immunoSEQ multiplex PCR; TCRdb holds only in-frame clones, not every one. The data contain a few hundred thousand clones, around three quarters of them singletons. Trimming at V came to 2 bases and at J to 3 bases, leaving 5 bases not matched to a gene. The CDR3 is 15 residues long. The germline V gene encodes CDR1 LGHDT and CDR2 YNNKEL (reference sequence). This chain connects TRBV3-1 (or the pseudogene TRBV3-2) to TRBJ1-2; 8 nucleotides align to TRBD1. This TCR was sampled from a woman aged 70-85 years with acute or convalescent COVID-19. The sample consisted of peripheral blood. Here the CDR3 DNA reads TGTGCCAGCAGCCAAAGACAGGGGTCTTACTATGGCTACACCTTC. Translation: CASSQRQGSYYGYTF.